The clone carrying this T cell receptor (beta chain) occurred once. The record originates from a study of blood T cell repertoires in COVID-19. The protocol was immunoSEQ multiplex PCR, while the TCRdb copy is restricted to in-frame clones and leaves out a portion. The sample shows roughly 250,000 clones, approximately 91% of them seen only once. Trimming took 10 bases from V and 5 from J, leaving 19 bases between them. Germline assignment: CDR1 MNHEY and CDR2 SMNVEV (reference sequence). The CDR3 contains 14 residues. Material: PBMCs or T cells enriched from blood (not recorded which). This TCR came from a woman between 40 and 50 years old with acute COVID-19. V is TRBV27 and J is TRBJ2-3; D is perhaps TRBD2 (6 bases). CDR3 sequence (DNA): TGTGCCACCAGATATTTGGGGGGACTAGATACGCAGTATTTT. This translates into CATRYLGGLDTQYF.